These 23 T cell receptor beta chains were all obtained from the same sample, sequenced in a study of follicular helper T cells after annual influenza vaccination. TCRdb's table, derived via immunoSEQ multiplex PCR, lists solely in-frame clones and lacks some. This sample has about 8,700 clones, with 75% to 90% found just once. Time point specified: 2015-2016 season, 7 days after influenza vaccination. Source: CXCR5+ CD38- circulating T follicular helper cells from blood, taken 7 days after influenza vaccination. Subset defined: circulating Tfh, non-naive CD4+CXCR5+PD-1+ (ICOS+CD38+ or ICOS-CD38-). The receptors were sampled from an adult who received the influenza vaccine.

The DNA for the CDR3 is TGTGCCAGCAGCATTGACTCTGGAAACACCATATATTTT. Translation gives CASSIDSGNTIYF. The chain combines TRBV5-4 with TRBJ1-3; D gene uncertain. Germline lookup yields CDR1 SGHNT and CDR2 YYREEE (reference sequence). The CDR3 loop spans 13 amino acids. The V and J ends lost 4 bases and 0 bases respectively, with 5 bases between them.

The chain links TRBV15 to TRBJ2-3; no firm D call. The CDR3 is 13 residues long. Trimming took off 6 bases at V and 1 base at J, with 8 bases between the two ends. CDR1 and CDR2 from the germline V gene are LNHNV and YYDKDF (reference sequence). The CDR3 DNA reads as TGTGCCACCAGTCGCGCGGGCACAGATACGCAGTATTTT. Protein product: CATSRAGTDTQYF.

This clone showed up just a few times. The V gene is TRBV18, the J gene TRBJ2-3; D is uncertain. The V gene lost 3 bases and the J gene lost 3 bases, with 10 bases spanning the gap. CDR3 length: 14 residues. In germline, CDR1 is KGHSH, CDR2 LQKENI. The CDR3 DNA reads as TGTGCCAGCTCACCGGCCGTACGTACAGATACGCAGTATTTT. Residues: CASSPAVRTDTQYF.

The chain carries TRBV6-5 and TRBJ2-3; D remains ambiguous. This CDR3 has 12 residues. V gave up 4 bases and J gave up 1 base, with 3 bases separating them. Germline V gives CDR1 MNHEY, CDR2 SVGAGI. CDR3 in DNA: TGTGCCAGCAGTTCCGGCACAGATACGCAGTATTTT. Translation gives CASSSGTDTQYF.

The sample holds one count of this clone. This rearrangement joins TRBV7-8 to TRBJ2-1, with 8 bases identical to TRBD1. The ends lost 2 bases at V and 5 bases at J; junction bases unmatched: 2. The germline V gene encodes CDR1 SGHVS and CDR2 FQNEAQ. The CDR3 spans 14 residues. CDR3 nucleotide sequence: TGTGCCAGCAGCTTATGGACAGGGAACAATGAGCAGTTCTTC. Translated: CASSLWTGNNEQFF.

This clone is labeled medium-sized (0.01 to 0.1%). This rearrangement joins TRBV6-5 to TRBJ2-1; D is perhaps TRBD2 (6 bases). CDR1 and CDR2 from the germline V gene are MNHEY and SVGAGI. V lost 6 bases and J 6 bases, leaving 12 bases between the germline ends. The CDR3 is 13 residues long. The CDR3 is CASSRREFNEQFF. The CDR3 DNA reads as TGTGCCAGCAGCCGCCGGGAGTTCAATGAGCAGTTCTTC.

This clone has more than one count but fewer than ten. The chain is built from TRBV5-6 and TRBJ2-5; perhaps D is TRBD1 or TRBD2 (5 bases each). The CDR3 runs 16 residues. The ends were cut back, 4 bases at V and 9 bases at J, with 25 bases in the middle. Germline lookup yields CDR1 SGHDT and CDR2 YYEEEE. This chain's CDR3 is CASSNYRLARDGAQYF. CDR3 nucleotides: TGTGCCAGCAGCAACTACCGTCTTGCCAGGGACGGGGCCCAGTACTTC.

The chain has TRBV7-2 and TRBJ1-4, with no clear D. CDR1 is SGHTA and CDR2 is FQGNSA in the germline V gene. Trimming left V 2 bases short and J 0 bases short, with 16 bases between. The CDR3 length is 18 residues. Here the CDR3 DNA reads TGTGCCAGCAGCTTAAGCTACGGGAGAAAGACAACTAATGAAAAACTGTTTTTT. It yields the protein CASSLSYGRKTTNEKLFF.

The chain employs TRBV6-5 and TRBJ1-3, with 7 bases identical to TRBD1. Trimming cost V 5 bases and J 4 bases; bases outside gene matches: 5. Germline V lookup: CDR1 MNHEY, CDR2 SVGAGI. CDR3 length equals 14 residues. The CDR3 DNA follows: TGTGCCAGCAGTCCCCCGACAGGGGGAAACACCATATATTTT. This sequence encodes CASSPPTGGNTIYF.

CDR3 nucleotide sequence: TGTGCCAGCAGCTTGGGTGACAGGGAGAACGAGCCCCAGCATTTT. It codes for CASSLGDRENEPQHF. The V and J genes are TRBV5-6 and TRBJ1-5, with 7 bases matching TRBD1. Germline assignment: CDR1 SGHDT and CDR2 YYEEEE. CDR3 length: 15 amino acids. The ends lost 0 bases at V and 8 bases at J; junction bases unmatched: 8.

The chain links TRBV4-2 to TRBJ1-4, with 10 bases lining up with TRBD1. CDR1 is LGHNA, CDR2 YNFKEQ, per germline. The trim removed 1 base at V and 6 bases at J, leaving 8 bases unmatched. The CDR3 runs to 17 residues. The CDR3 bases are TGTGCCAGCAGCCAAGTTTTAGGTGGGACAGGGGATGAAAAACTGTTTTTT. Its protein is CASSQVLGGTGDEKLFF.

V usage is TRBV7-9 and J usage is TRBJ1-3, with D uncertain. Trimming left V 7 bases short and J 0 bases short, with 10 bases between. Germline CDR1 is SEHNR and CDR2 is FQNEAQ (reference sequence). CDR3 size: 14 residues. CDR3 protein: CASTPQSSGNTIYF. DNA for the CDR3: TGTGCCAGCACGCCCCAAAGCTCTGGAAACACCATATATTTT.

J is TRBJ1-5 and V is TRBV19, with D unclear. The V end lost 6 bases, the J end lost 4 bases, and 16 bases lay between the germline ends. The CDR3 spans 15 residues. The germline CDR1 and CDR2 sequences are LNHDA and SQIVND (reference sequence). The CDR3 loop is CASSPVILNNQPQHF. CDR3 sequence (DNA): TGTGCCAGTAGCCCCGTCATACTGAATAATCAGCCCCAGCATTTT.

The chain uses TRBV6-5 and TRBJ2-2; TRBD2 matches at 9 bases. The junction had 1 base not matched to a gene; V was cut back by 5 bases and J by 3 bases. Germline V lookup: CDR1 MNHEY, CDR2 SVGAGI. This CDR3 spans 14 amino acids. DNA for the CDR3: TGTGCCAGCAGTCTAGCGGGGTACACCGGGGAGCTGTTTTTT. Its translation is CASSLAGYTGELFF.

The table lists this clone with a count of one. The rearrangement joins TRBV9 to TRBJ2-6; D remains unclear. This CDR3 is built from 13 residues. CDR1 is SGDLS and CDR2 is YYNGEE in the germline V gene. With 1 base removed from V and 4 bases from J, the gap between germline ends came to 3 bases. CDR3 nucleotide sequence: TGTGCCAGCAGCGTATCCGGGGCCAACGTCCTGACTTTC. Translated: CASSVSGANVLTF.

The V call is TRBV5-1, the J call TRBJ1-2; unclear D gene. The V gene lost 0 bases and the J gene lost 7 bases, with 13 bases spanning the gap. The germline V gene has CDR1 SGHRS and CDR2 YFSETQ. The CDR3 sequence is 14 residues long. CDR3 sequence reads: CASSLGVAGFGYTF. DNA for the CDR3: TGCGCCAGCAGCTTGGGTGTTGCGGGTTTTGGCTACACCTTC.

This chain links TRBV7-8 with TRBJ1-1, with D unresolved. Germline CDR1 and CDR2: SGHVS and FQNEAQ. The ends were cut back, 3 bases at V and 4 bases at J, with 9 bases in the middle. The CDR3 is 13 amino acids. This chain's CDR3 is CASSLGSGTEAFF. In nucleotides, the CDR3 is TGTGCCAGCAGCTTGGGATCGGGCACTGAAGCTTTCTTT.

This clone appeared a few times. CDR3 loop: CASGLGTGIRETQYF. The CDR3 DNA sequence: TGTGCCAGCGGCTTGGGGACAGGGATCAGAGAGACCCAGTACTTC. The rearrangement links TRBV6-1 to TRBJ2-5; 9 nucleotides line up with TRBD1. V was clipped by 8 bases and J by 4 bases; unmatched bases: 11. The germline V gene encodes CDR1 MNHNS and CDR2 SASEGT. This CDR3 has 15 residues.

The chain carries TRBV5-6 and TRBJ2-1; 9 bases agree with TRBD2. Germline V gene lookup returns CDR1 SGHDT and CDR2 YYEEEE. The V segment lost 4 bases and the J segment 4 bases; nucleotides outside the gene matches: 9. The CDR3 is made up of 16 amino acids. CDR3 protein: CASSASGTSLYNEQFF. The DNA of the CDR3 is TGTGCCAGCAGCGCGTCAGGGACTAGCTTATACAATGAGCAGTTCTTC.

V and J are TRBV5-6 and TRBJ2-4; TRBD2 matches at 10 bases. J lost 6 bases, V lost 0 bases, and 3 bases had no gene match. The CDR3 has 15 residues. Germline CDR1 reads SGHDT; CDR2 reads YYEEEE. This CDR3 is CASSLGPSGGNIQYF. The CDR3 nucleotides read TGTGCCAGCAGCTTGGGACCTAGCGGGGGAAACATTCAGTACTTC.

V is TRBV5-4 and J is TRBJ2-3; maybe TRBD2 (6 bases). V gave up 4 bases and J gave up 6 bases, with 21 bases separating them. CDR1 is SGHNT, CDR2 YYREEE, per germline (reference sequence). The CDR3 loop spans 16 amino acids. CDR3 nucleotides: TGTGCCAGCAGCCTTAGCGGAGGCTCCCTTTCTGATACGCAGTATTTT. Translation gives CASSLSGGSLSDTQYF.

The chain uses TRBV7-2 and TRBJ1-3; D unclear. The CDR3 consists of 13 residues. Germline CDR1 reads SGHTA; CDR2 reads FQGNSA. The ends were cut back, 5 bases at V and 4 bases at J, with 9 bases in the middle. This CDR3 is CASSAPPGNTIYF. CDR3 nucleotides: TGTGCCAGCAGCGCCCCCCCGGGAAACACCATATATTTT.

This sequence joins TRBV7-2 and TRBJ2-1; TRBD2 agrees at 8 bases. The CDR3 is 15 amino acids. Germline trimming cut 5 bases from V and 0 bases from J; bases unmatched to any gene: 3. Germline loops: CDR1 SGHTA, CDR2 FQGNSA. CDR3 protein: CASSEGTSSYNEQFF. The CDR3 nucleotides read TGTGCCAGCAGCGAGGGGACTAGCTCCTACAATGAGCAGTTCTTC.